The 32 T cell receptor beta chains below come from one sample, sequenced in a study of blood T cell repertoires in COVID-19. Profiled with immunoSEQ multiplex PCR; TCRdb holds only in-frame clones, not every one. In the table there are approximately 100,000 clones, 80% to 90% of which are singletons. Source material: PBMCs or T cells enriched from blood (not recorded which). These receptor sequences come from a woman in her 50s who had recovered from COVID-19.

V is TRBV5-4 and J is TRBJ1-2; D is perhaps TRBD1 (6 bases). The CDR3 sequence is 15 residues long. In germline, CDR1 is SGHNT, CDR2 YYREEE (reference sequence). V was cut by 4 bases and J by 8 bases, with 21 bases left in between. CDR3 protein: CASSLQQGFLRGYTF. CDR3 in DNA: TGTGCCAGCAGCCTGCAACAGGGCTTCCTCCGGGGCTACACCTTC.

The CDR3 here is CASSQGITVIEKLFF. The CDR3 DNA reads TGTGCCAGCAGCCAAGGTATCACAGTTATCGAAAAACTGTTTTTT. The chain uses TRBV3-1 (or the pseudogene TRBV3-2) and TRBJ1-4; D ambiguous. V shed 1 base and J shed 8 bases, with 14 bases lying between them. Germline V lookup: CDR1 LGHDT, CDR2 YNNKEL (reference sequence). The CDR3 is 15 amino acids.

This rearrangement joins TRBV4-1 to TRBJ1-2; 10 bases match TRBD1. V gave up 2 bases and J gave up 4 bases; unmatched junction bases: 7. The germline V gene has CDR1 MGHRA and CDR2 YSYEKL. This CDR3 spans 16 amino acids. The CDR3 sequence is CASSQPLTGGRYGYTF. For the CDR3, the DNA is TGCGCCAGCAGCCAACCCCTGACAGGGGGCCGCTATGGCTACACCTTC.

V gene TRBV6-6 combines with J gene TRBJ2-4; 10 bases are shared with TRBD1. Per germline, CDR1 MNHNY and CDR2 SVGAGI (reference sequence). J lost 0 bases, V lost 6 bases, and 5 bases had no gene match. The CDR3 has 16 amino acids. CDR3 region: CASRDRGRIAKNIQYF. DNA of the CDR3: TGTGCCAGCAGGGACAGGGGGAGAATAGCCAAAAACATTCAGTACTTC.

This rearrangement joins TRBV6-5 to TRBJ2-1; D perhaps matches TRBD2 (5 bases). This CDR3 has 14 residues. Germline V lookup: CDR1 MNHEY, CDR2 SVGAGI. The V and J ends lost 8 bases and 5 bases respectively, with 16 bases between them. The CDR3 spells CASARWTLDNEQFF. In DNA form, the CDR3 reads TGTGCCAGCGCCCGATGGACTCTCGACAATGAGCAGTTCTTC.

This clone appeared once. CDR3 region: CASSLAGSLNTEAFF. The CDR3, as DNA: TGTGCCAGCAGCTTAGCGGGCAGCTTGAACACTGAAGCTTTCTTT. The chain links TRBV7-9 to TRBJ1-1; D gene ambiguous. There are 15 residues in the CDR3. V was pared by 0 bases and J by 0 bases, with 8 bases between. Per the germline V gene, CDR1 is SEHNR and CDR2 is FQNEAQ (reference sequence).

The chain carries TRBV5-4 and TRBJ2-5; no clear D. This CDR3 comprises 14 residues. CDR1 SGHNT and CDR2 YYREEE come from the germline V gene (reference sequence). Trimming left V 0 bases short and J 5 bases short, with 11 bases between. Written as DNA, the CDR3 is TGTGCCAGCAGCTTGGTTAGGCGGAGTGAGACCCAGTACTTC. Translation: CASSLVRRSETQYF.

The CDR3, as DNA: TGTGCCAGCAGCAACCGGGACACAAAGCGTACAGGTGAGCAGTTCTTC. Its protein product is CASSNRDTKRTGEQFF. V is TRBV21-1 and J is TRBJ2-1; TRBD1, as called in the table, went unchecked against the DNA. TRBV21-1 has pseudogene status. The CDR3 has 16 residues.

The chain is built from TRBV24-1 and TRBJ2-3; D is possibly TRBD1 (6 bases). CDR3 length: 15 residues. Trimming shortened V by 4 bases and J by 4 bases, and 14 bases separated the two germline ends. Germline lookup yields CDR1 KGHDR and CDR2 SFDVKD. The CDR3 coding sequence is TGTGCCACCAGTGACAAGACAGGAGTCGCAGATACGCAGTATTTT. It is translated as CATSDKTGVADTQYF.

The chain carries TRBV19 and TRBJ1-5; unclear D gene. With 1 base removed from V and 0 bases from J, the gap between germline ends came to 13 bases. The CDR3 consists of 17 residues. Germline loops: CDR1 LNHDA, CDR2 SQIVND (reference sequence). The CDR3 here is CASSIVPVLISNQPQHF. The CDR3 coding sequence is TGTGCCAGTAGTATAGTTCCAGTTCTCATTAGCAATCAGCCCCAGCATTTT.

The gene calls are TRBV5-4 and TRBJ2-1; 7 nucleotides match TRBD1. Germline CDR1 reads SGHNT; CDR2 reads YYREEE (reference sequence). This CDR3 comprises 15 residues. With 4 bases clipped from V and 5 bases from J, the junction kept 9 bases outside the gene matches. The CDR3 reads CASSTATGFNNEQFF. The DNA of the CDR3 is TGTGCCAGCAGCACCGCGACAGGGTTTAACAATGAGCAGTTCTTC. The variable domain in full, completed from reference TRBV5-4 and TRBJ2-1, reads ETGVTQSPTHLIKTRGQQVTLRCSSQSGHNTVSWYQQALGQGPQFIFQYYREEENGRGNFPPRFSGLQFPNYSSELNVNALELDDSALYLCASSTATGFNNEQFFGPGTRLTVL.

This chain connects TRBV28 to TRBJ2-7, with D perhaps TRBD1 (5 bases). This CDR3 has 13 residues. CDR1 and CDR2 (germline): MDHEN, SYDVKM. Trimming shortened V by 2 bases and J by 5 bases, and 10 bases separated the two germline ends. CDR3 protein: CASSLPGWDEQYF. The CDR3 DNA sequence: TGTGCCAGCAGTTTACCAGGGTGGGACGAGCAGTACTTC. Complete variable domain (other parts from reference TRBV28 and TRBJ2-7): DVKVTQSSRYLVKRTGEKVFLECVQDMDHENMFWYRQDPGLGLRLIYFSYDVKMKEKGDIPEGYSVSREKKERFSLILESASTNQTSMYLCASSLPGWDEQYFGPGTRLTVT.

The chain recombines TRBV2 with TRBJ1-2; 8 bases agree with TRBD1. V dropped 6 bases and J dropped 9; count of bases not matched to a gene: 9. This CDR3 spans 13 amino acids. The germline gives CDR1 SNHLY, CDR2 FYNNEI. The CDR3, as DNA: TGTGCCAGCAGCTCCGGGACAGGTATTAGCTACACCTTC. The encoded protein is CASSSGTGISYTF.

Concerning this clone: The junction departs from germline at one end; a sequencing error may be responsible. The V call is TRBV12-3 or TRBV12-4, the J call TRBJ2-7; D may be TRBD1 (5 bases). CDR3 length equals 13 residues. The CDR3 sequence is CASSFQGSSEQYF. CDR3 in DNA: TGTGCCAGCAGTTTTCAGGGATCCTCCGAGCAGTACTTC.

The J gene is TRBJ2-3, the V gene TRBV6-4; weak D call: TRBD2 (6 bases). The germline V gene has CDR1 MRHNA and CDR2 SNTAGT. Deletions cut 5 bases from V and 1 base from J, with 13 bases between. The CDR3 is 15 residues long. The CDR3 nucleotides are TGTGCCAGCAGTTCATCTCGACTAGGCACAGATACGCAGTATTTT. Its protein is CASSSSRLGTDTQYF.

The CDR3 region is CASSFQGDGYTF. CDR3 DNA: TGTGCCAGCAGTTTCCAGGGGGATGGCTACACCTTC. This rearrangement joins TRBV12-3 or TRBV12-4 to TRBJ1-2, with 7 positions matching TRBD1. CDR3 length: 12 residues. J gave up 6 bases and V 3 bases, and 1 base lay outside the gene matches.

The V call is TRBV6-5, the J call TRBJ2-7; TRBD2 agrees at 7 bases. J was trimmed by 7 bases and V by 5 bases; bases with no gene match: 14. Looked up from germline, CDR1 is MNHEY and CDR2 is SVGAGI. CDR3 size: 15 residues. This CDR3 is CASSRSGALSGEQYF. In DNA form, the CDR3 reads TGTGCCAGCAGTCGGAGCGGGGCACTATCGGGGGAGCAGTACTTC.

DNA of the CDR3: TGTGCCAGCAGCCAAGAGAGGGGAGGGTGGACCGGGGGCTACACCTTC. It encodes CASSQERGGWTGGYTF. The rearrangement joins TRBV4-2 to TRBJ1-2, with D perhaps TRBD1 (5 bases). V gave up 0 bases and J gave up 8 bases, with 19 bases separating them. Germline V CDR1 and CDR2: LGHNA, YNFKEQ. The CDR3 length is 16 residues.

The rearrangement uses TRBV18 and TRBJ1-4; 11 bases align to TRBD1. Germline V gives CDR1 KGHSH, CDR2 LQKENI. The V and J ends lost 2 bases and 8 bases, in that order; junction bases with no gene match: 13. This CDR3 is built from 18 residues. CDR3 sequence (DNA): TGTGCCAGCTCACCATCGGGACAGGGGGTCCCGGGGAAAGAAAAACTGTTTTTT. It yields the protein CASSPSGQGVPGKEKLFF.

V usage is TRBV28 and J usage is TRBJ2-7, with 9 bases lining up with TRBD1. This CDR3 has 14 amino acids. Trimming removed 5 bases from V and 4 bases from J; junction bases left unmatched: 6. Germline V gene data show CDR1 as MDHEN and CDR2 as SYDVKM. The CDR3 nucleotides are TGTGCCAGCAGTCATCGGGACAGGGAATACGAGCAGTACTTC. This encodes CASSHRDREYEQYF.

The rearrangement links TRBV27 to TRBJ1-2; no firm D call. This CDR3 spans 15 amino acids. V lost 2 bases, J lost 5 bases, and 15 bases lay in between. From germline, CDR1 is MNHEY and CDR2 SMNVEV (reference sequence). The CDR3 bases are TGTGCCAGCAGTTTAACCCCTGGCCTGATATATGGCTACACCTTC. Its protein product is CASSLTPGLIYGYTF.

The chain combines TRBV7-9 with TRBJ2-3; TRBD1 is a possible D gene (5 bases). Deletions cut 4 bases from V and 2 bases from J, with 13 bases between. The germline gives CDR1 SEHNR, CDR2 FQNEAQ (reference sequence). The CDR3 consists of 15 residues. CDR3 amino acids: CASSSYHRNTDTQYF. The DNA of the CDR3 is TGTGCCAGCAGCTCCTACCACAGGAACACAGATACGCAGTATTTT.

The gene calls are TRBV20-1 and TRBJ2-7, with 9 bases aligning to TRBD2. The ends lost 3 bases at V and 0 bases at J; junction bases unmatched: 0. The CDR3 is made up of 13 amino acids. The V gene's germline CDR1 is DFQATT and CDR2 SNEGSKA (reference sequence). The CDR3 here is CSASSGSSYEQYF. Written as DNA, the CDR3 is TGCAGTGCTAGTAGCGGGAGCTCCTACGAGCAGTACTTC.

V usage is TRBV19 and J usage is TRBJ1-2; the match to TRBD1 covers 7 bases. Germline V CDR1 and CDR2: LNHDA, SQIVND (reference sequence). V gave up 8 bases and J gave up 7 bases; unmatched junction bases: 10. This CDR3 comprises 13 residues. The CDR3 spells CASQGEVGIGYTF. The CDR3 bases are TGTGCCAGTCAGGGGGAAGTCGGGATTGGCTACACCTTC.

The chain uses TRBV5-1 and TRBJ2-7; 9 bases align to TRBD1. Looked up from germline, CDR1 is SGHRS and CDR2 is YFSETQ. V lost 0 bases and J lost 2; bases outside the gene matches: 6. The CDR3 totals 16 residues. For the CDR3, the DNA is TGCGCCAGCAGCTTGGCCGGAGGACAGGGGCCCTACGAGCAGTACTTC. This sequence encodes CASSLAGGQGPYEQYF.

The chain recombines TRBV5-5 with TRBJ1-1; D is possibly TRBD1 (6 bases). The CDR3 has 14 amino acids. The germline V gene encodes CDR1 SGHKS and CDR2 YYEKEE (reference sequence). The V gene lost 0 bases and the J gene lost 1 base, with 7 bases spanning the gap. The CDR3 nucleotides are TGTGCCAGCAGCTTGGTGACAGGGAACACTGAAGCTTTCTTT. Translated: CASSLVTGNTEAFF.

The chain recombines TRBV30 with TRBJ1-2, with a possible D match to TRBD1 (5 bases). In germline, CDR1 is GTSNPN, CDR2 SVGIG (reference sequence). The length of the CDR3 is 16 residues. Trimming left V 0 bases short and J 4 bases short, with 18 bases between. CDR3 sequence: CAWSVMSRAKTYGYTF. CDR3 sequence (DNA): TGTGCCTGGAGTGTAATGAGCAGGGCTAAAACCTATGGCTACACCTTC.

The chain combines TRBV11-1 with TRBJ1-1; 11 positions match TRBD1. CDR3 size: 14 residues. With V trimmed by 5 bases and J by 4 bases, 3 bases remained unmatched. Per germline, CDR1 SGHAT and CDR2 FQDESV (reference sequence). The CDR3 spells CASSPGTGGTEAFF. CDR3 bases: TGTGCCAGCAGCCCCGGGACAGGGGGCACTGAAGCTTTCTTT.

The CDR3 loop is CASRKDSREAFF. As DNA, the CDR3 is TGTGCCAGCAGAAAGGACAGTCGTGAAGCTTTCTTT. The chain joins TRBV28 to TRBJ1-1; D may be TRBD1 (6 bases). The CDR3 totals 12 residues. Germline V gene lookup returns CDR1 MDHEN and CDR2 SYDVKM. Trimming shortened V by 6 bases and J by 7 bases, and 12 bases separated the two germline ends.

The gene calls are TRBV6-6 and TRBJ1-2; 9 bases agree with TRBD1. This CDR3 is built from 17 residues. The J segment lost 8 bases and the V segment lost 5 bases, leaving 18 bases of the junction unmatched. CDR1 and CDR2 (germline): MNHNY, SVGAGI (reference sequence). The CDR3 sequence: CASSLPWTGANQRGYTF. DNA of the CDR3: TGTGCCAGCAGTCTACCATGGACAGGGGCGAACCAACGGGGCTACACCTTC.

This clone appeared a few times. This chain links TRBV28 with TRBJ1-1, with TRBD1 matching over 8 bases. Unmatched junction bases numbered 9, after V lost 5 bases and J lost 7 bases. The CDR3 sequence is 14 residues long. From germline, CDR1 is MDHEN and CDR2 SYDVKM. DNA for the CDR3: TGTGCCAGCAGTGTAACAGGGGGGACTGTTGAAGCTTTCTTT. Residues: CASSVTGGTVEAFF. The whole variable domain, filled in from reference TRBV28 and TRBJ1-1, reads DVKVTQSSRYLVKRTGEKVFLECVQDMDHENMFWYRQDPGLGLRLIYFSYDVKMKEKGDIPEGYSVSREKKERFSLILESASTNQTSMYLCASSVTGGTVEAFFGQGTRLTVV.

Only a few counts were recorded for this clone. This rearrangement joins TRBV6-5 to TRBJ1-6, with a tentative D call TRBD1 (6 bases). CDR1 and CDR2 (germline): MNHEY, SVGAGI. The CDR3 is made up of 13 amino acids. V lost 8 bases to trimming and J lost 7 bases, with 12 bases between them. The CDR3 bases are TGTGCCAGCGGCTGGGGGGGCAATTCACCCCTCCACTTT. Translated, it gives CASGWGGNSPLHF.